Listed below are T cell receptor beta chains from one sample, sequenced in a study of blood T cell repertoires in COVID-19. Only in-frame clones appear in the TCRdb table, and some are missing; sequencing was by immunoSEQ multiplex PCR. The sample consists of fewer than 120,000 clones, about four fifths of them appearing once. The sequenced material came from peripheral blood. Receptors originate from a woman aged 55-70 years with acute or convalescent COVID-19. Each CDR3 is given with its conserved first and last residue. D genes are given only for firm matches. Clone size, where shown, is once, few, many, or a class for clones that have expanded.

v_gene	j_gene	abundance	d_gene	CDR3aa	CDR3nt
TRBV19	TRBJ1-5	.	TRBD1	CATRDRGSGSNQPQHF	TGTGCCACCCGGGACAGGGGGTCTGGGAGCAATCAGCCCCAGCATTTT
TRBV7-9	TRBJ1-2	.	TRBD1	CASSAPTGTGDYGYTF	TGTGCCAGCAGCGCACCTACGGGGACAGGGGACTATGGCTACACCTTC
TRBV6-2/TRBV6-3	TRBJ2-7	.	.	CASSSPQGSLYEQYF	TGTGCCAGCAGTTCCCCCCAGGGGTCCCTCTACGAGCAGTACTTC
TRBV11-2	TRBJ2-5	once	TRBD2	CASSLEWAGGAQETQYF	TGTGCCAGCAGCTTAGAATGGGCGGGGGGGGCCCAAGAGACCCAGTACTTC
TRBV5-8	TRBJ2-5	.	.	CASSLRQGGKTQYF	TGTGCCAGCAGCTTGAGGCAGGGTGGGAAGACCCAGTACTTC
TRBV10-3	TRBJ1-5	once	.	CAISDREGQPQHF	TGTGCCATCAGTGATAGGGAGGGTCAGCCCCAGCATTTT
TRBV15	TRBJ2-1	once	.	CATSRALSNEQFF	TGTGCCACCAGCAGAGCCCTAAGCAACGAGCAGTTCTTC
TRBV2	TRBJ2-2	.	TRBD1	CASRPDRVGTGELFF	TGTGCCAGCAGGCCAGACAGGGTTGGCACCGGGGAGCTGTTTTTT
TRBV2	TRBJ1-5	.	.	CASSARGRDYPQHF	TGTGCCAGCAGTGCCAGGGGCCGGGATTACCCCCAGCATTTT
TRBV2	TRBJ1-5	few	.	CASSELRTEHQPQHF	TGTGCCAGCAGTGAACTTAGGACAGAACATCAGCCCCAGCATTTT
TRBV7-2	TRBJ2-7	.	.	CASSLDSAAYEQYF	TGTGCCAGCAGCTTAGATAGCGCGGCCTACGAGCAGTACTTC
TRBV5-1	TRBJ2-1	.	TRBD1	CASLGTGLGVPYNEQFF	TGCGCCAGCCTCGGGACAGGGTTAGGGGTCCCCTACAATGAGCAGTTCTTC
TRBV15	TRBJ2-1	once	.	CATSREANNEQFF	TGTGCCACCAGCAGAGAGGCAAACAATGAGCAGTTCTTC
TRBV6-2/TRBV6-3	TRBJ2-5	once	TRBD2	CASSGGTSGLYQETQYF	TGTGCCAGCAGTGGCGGGACTAGCGGACTATACCAAGAGACCCAGTACTTC
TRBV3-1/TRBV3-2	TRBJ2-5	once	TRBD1	CASSQRGLETQYF	TGTGCCAGCAGCCAAAGGGGGCTAGAGACCCAGTACTTC
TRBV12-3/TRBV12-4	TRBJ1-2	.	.	CASKGVQRGYTF	TGTGCCAGCAAGGGGGTACAGCGGGGCTACACCTTC
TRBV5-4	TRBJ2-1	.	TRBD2	CASSLGRGVYNEQFF	TGTGCCAGCAGCTTGGGGCGGGGGGTTTACAATGAGCAGTTCTTC
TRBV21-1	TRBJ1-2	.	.	CASSNSPVSSGRPYYGYTF	TGTGCCAGCAGCAATTCTCCAGTCAGTTCCGGGAGACCCTACTATGGCTACACCTTC
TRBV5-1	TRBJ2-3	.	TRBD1	CASSPRQGTDTQYF	TGCGCCAGCAGCCCCCGACAGGGTACAGATACGCAGTATTTT
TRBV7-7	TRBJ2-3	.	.	CASSLVGTHTDTQYF	TGTGCCAGCAGCTTAGTCGGGACTCACACAGATACGCAGTATTTT
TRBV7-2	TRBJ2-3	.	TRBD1	CASSLGLAGGQGTQYF	TGTGCCAGCAGCTTAGGGCTAGCAGGGGGCCAGGGTACGCAGTATTTT
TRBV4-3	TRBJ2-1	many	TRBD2	CASSQSRAGLNNEQFF	TGCGCCAGCAGCCAAAGTCGAGCGGGACTCAACAATGAGCAGTTCTTC
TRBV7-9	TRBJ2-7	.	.	CASSARGYEQYF	TGTGCCAGCAGCGCCAGGGGCTACGAGCAGTACTTC
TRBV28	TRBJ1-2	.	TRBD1	CASSLYDRDTLRHGYTF	TGTGCCAGCAGTTTGTATGACAGGGATACCCTTAGACATGGCTACACCTTC
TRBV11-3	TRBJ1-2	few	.	CASSLDDVGRDTF	TGTGCCAGCAGCTTAGATGATGTCGGTCGGGACACCTTC
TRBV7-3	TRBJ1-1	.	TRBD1	CASSLKGGAQGTEAFF	TGTGCCAGCAGCTTAAAAGGGGGCGCTCAGGGAACTGAAGCTTTCTTT
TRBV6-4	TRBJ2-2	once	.	CASSVSGGNTGELFF	TGTGCCAGCAGTGTTAGTGGAGGGAACACCGGGGAGCTGTTTTTT
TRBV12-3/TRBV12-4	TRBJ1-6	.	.	CASSLGGGPLHF	TGTGCCAGCAGTTTAGGGGGGGGACCCCTCCACTTT
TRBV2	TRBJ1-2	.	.	CASERVDYGYTF	TGTGCCAGCGAACGCGTGGACTATGGCTACACCTTC
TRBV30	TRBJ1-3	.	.	CAWSPGSAGNTIYF	TGTGCCTGGTCTCCGGGTTCGGCTGGAAACACCATATATTTT
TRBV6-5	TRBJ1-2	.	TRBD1	CASKETGAYGYTF	TGTGCCAGCAAAGAGACAGGGGCCTATGGCTACACCTTC
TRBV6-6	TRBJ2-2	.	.	CASSWDSNTGELFF	TGTGCCAGCAGTTGGGACTCTAACACCGGGGAGCTGTTTTTT
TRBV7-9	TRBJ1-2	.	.	CASSRVAEDVRGYTF	TGTGCCAGCAGCCGGGTTGCGGAAGATGTACGTGGCTACACCTTC
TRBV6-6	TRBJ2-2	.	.	CASSSDITGELFF	TGTGCCAGCAGTTCAGACATAACCGGGGAGCTGTTTTTT
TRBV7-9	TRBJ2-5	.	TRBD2	CASSVARRSGGAQETQYF	TGTGCCAGCAGCGTAGCCCGCCGGAGCGGGGGGGCTCAAGAGACCCAGTACTTC
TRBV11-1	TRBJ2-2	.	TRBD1	CASSNDGTGSGELFF	TGTGCCAGCAGCAACGACGGGACAGGGTCCGGGGAGCTGTTTTTT
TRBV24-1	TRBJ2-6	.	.	CATSDTDRAGDGANVLTF	TGTGCCACCAGTGATACGGACAGGGCGGGGGATGGGGCCAACGTCCTGACTTTC
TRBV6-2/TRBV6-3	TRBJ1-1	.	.	CASSYSVRKLNTEAFF	TGTGCCAGCAGTTACTCGGTGAGGAAACTGAACACTGAAGCTTTCTTT
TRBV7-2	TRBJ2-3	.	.	CASSLDYGATQYF	TGTGCCAGCAGCTTAGATTATGGGGCTACGCAGTATTTT
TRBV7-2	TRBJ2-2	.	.	CASSALGGAVNTGELFF	TGTGCCAGCAGCGCCCTGGGGGGAGCGGTGAACACCGGGGAGCTGTTTTTT
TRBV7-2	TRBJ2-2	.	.	CASSLILETGELFF	TGTGCCAGCAGTCTAATACTAGAAACCGGGGAGCTGTTTTTT
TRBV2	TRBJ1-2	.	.	CASSDITNYGYTF	TGTGCCAGCTCAGACATAACTAACTATGGCTACACCTTC
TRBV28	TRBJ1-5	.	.	CATLLRGAGNQPQHF	TGTGCCACCCTCCTCCGGGGGGCCGGAAATCAGCCCCAGCATTTT
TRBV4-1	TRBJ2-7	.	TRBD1	CASSQARDRDEQYF	TGCGCCAGCAGCCAAGCCCGGGACAGGGACGAGCAGTACTTC
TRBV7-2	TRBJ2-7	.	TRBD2	CASSLGGLANEQYF	TGTGCCAGCAGCTTAGGGGGACTAGCGAACGAGCAGTACTTC
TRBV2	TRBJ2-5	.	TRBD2	CASSDLPGGGRETQYF	TGTGCCAGCAGTGATCTTCCCGGGGGGGGGCGCGAGACCCAGTACTTC
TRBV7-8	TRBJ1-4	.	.	CASSPKGSSREKLFF	TGTGCCAGCAGCCCGAAGGGATCTAGCAGGGAAAAACTGTTTTTT